This entry features one T cell receptor (beta chain) sequence. The antigen remains undetermined. The source of the sample is a study of CD8 T cells in ankylosing spondylitis. Study-level results: Reportedly, matched ankylosing spondylitis synovial fluid was significantly enriched for disease-linked clones. Seemingly distinctive of ankylosing spondylitis blood was a TCR beta motif formed by eight highly homologous variants. Some motif variants had been reported before (in reactive arthritis synovial fluid and blood).

TCRdb redid the calling of the 5' RACE reads with MiXCR, one entry per CDR3 protein. The sample lists 400,000 to 450,000 distinct CDR3 sequences, 17% occurring once. The CDR3 contains 12 residues. The germline CDR1 and CDR2 sequences are DFQATT and SNEGSKA (reference sequence). Trimming took off 2 bases at V and 6 bases at J, with 10 bases between the two ends. The chain joins TRBV20-1 to TRBJ1-1; D uncertain. The sample consisted of blood, either unsorted or a sorted T cell fraction (not recorded which). The source of this sequence is a male donor with ankylosing spondylitis. The CDR3 region has the DNA TGCAGTGCTAGATTGCCGAGCGCTGAAGCTTTCTTT. Its translation: CSARLPSAEAFF.